These 21 T cell receptor beta chains originate from one sample sequenced in a study of blood T cells in healthy people across ages. PCR was performed a second time for about 7 to 11 cycles using a sample-barcoded 5' primer and a J-beta primer mix. TCRdb recomputed calls from the 5' RACE reads with MiXCR, one row per CDR3 protein. Of hundreds of thousands of distinct CDR3 sequences in the sample, 45% to 50% were seen once. The sample comprised blood. These receptors originate from a woman aged 55-75 years in good health.

Ten or more counts support this clonotype. The gene calls are TRBV29-1 and TRBJ2-7; weak D call: TRBD2 (5 bases). Germline lookup yields CDR1 SQVTM and CDR2 ANQGSEA. The CDR3 is made up of 13 amino acids. V lost 5 bases, J lost 3 bases, and 14 bases lay in between. In nucleotides, the CDR3 is TGCAGCGTTAGGAGACCCGGAGGCTACGAGCAGTACTTC. Its translation is CSVRRPGGYEQYF.

This chain uses TRBV15 with TRBJ1-5, with a weak D call TRBD1 (5 bases). CDR1 is LNHNV and CDR2 is YYDKDF in the germline V gene (reference sequence). The V end was cut by 0 bases, the J end by 3 bases, with 6 bases between. This CDR3 is 14 amino acids long. CDR3 sequence (DNA): TGTGCCACCAGCAGAGACAGGGCCAATCAGCCCCAGCATTTT. It yields the protein CATSRDRANQPQHF.

This clonotype was recorded a few times. J is TRBJ2-3 and V is TRBV12-3 or TRBV12-4; D is undetermined. Trimming took 6 bases from V and 6 from J, leaving 10 bases between them. This CDR3 is built from 12 residues. The DNA of the CDR3 is TGTGCCAGCAGCCCGTATTTGGATACGCAGTATTTT. Its translation: CASSPYLDTQYF.

The chain uses TRBV18 and TRBJ2-1, with TRBD2 identical over 8 bases. The CDR3 loop spans 16 amino acids. V trimming: 5 bases; J trimming: 9 bases; junction bases outside the gene matches: 15. Germline V gene lookup returns CDR1 KGHSH and CDR2 LQKENI. CDR3 sequence (DNA): TGTGCCAGCTCAAACAAAGGACTAGCTTACTCTGGTGAGCAGTTCTTC. Residues: CASSNKGLAYSGEQFF.

A word on this clonotype: At one of its ends the junction is not consistent with the germline gene, which may arise from a read error. This rearrangement joins TRBV27 to TRBJ1-6; D perhaps matches TRBD1 (5 bases). The CDR3 sequence is 17 residues long. Germline loops: CDR1 MNHEY, CDR2 SMNVEV (reference sequence). The CDR3 protein is CVSSGMGPRWDNSPLHF. The CDR3 region has the DNA TGTGTCAGCAGCGGGATGGGGCCTCGGTGGGATAATTCACCCCTCCACTTT.

The gene calls are TRBV7-2 and TRBJ2-7; the D gene could be TRBD1 or TRBD2 (7 bases each). Trimming cost V 5 bases and J 3 bases, with 14 bases left between them. The CDR3 extends over 14 amino acids. Germline V gene sequence: CDR1 SGHTA, CDR2 FQGNSA. In DNA form, the CDR3 reads TGTGCCAGCAGCCTCAGGGGGGGGTACTACGAGCAGTACTTC. This encodes CASSLRGGYYEQYF.

CDR3 DNA sequence: TGCAGTGCTAGAGAAGAGGGACCAGATACGCAGTATTTT. It is translated as CSAREEGPDTQYF. The chain carries TRBV20-1 and TRBJ2-3, with D perhaps given as TRBD1 or TRBD2 (5 bases each). V gave up 0 bases and J gave up 4 bases, with 8 bases separating them. The CDR3 contains 13 residues. Per the germline V gene, CDR1 is DFQATT and CDR2 is SNEGSKA (reference sequence).

The chain has TRBV7-2 and TRBJ2-5, with TRBD2 as a possible D gene (5 bases). Per the germline V gene, CDR1 is SGHTA and CDR2 is FQGNSA. The ends were cut back, 3 bases at V and 4 bases at J, with 18 bases in the middle. This CDR3 is built from 16 residues. In nucleotides, the CDR3 is TGTGCCAGCAGCTTGATGAGCGGCGGAGTCCGAGAGACCCAGTACTTC. Protein sequence: CASSLMSGGVRETQYF.

This clonotype showed up just a few times. The chain carries TRBV5-5 and TRBJ1-2; 8 bases are shared with TRBD1. Germline V lookup: CDR1 SGHKS, CDR2 YYEKEE (reference sequence). The ends lost 6 bases at V and 6 bases at J; junction bases unmatched: 13. The CDR3 contains 15 residues. The CDR3 DNA reads TGTGCCAGCAACCCCGTGGACAGGGCAGTGCATGGCTACACCTTC. This gives the protein CASNPVDRAVHGYTF.

This clonotype was seen only a few times. The genes are TRBV27 and TRBJ2-7, with D possibly TRBD2 on 5 matching bases. V lost 11 bases and J 4 bases, leaving 18 bases between the germline ends. In germline, CDR1 is MNHEY, CDR2 SMNVEV (reference sequence). The CDR3 has 13 residues. CDR3 nucleotide sequence: TGTGCCGCTAAAGGGAGAGGGCGATACGAGCAGTACTTC. Translated, it gives CAAKGRGRYEQYF.

This clonotype was observed a few times. The chain joins TRBV12-3 or TRBV12-4 to TRBJ1-1; D ambiguous. The CDR3 has 14 amino acids. With 0 bases removed from V and 4 bases from J, the gap between germline ends came to 9 bases. CDR3: CASSLAVAGTEAFF. CDR3 nucleotide sequence: TGTGCCAGCAGTTTAGCGGTGGCGGGCACTGAAGCTTTCTTT.

V gene TRBV28 combines with J gene TRBJ2-3, with D possibly matching TRBD1 (6 bases). Germline values: CDR1 MDHEN, CDR2 SYDVKM. The CDR3 has 14 residues. V was pared by 2 bases and J by 6 bases, with 12 bases between. The CDR3 here is CASSLTGLEDTQYF. CDR3 nucleotide sequence: TGTGCCAGCAGTTTAACAGGGTTGGAGGATACGCAGTATTTT.

This rearrangement joins TRBV20-1 to TRBJ1-2; D may be TRBD1 (6 bases). Germline values: CDR1 DFQATT, CDR2 SNEGSKA (reference sequence). The CDR3 loop spans 15 amino acids. V shed 1 base and J shed 2 bases, with 14 bases lying between them. In DNA form, the CDR3 reads TGCAGTGCTAGAGTCTATCACGGGACAAACTATGGCTACACCTTC. This codes for CSARVYHGTNYGYTF.

This chain joins TRBV3-1 and TRBJ1-1; D is unresolved. Trimming removed 2 bases from V and 0 bases from J, with 7 bases in between. CDR1 and CDR2 from the germline V gene are LGHDT and YNNKEL (reference sequence). The CDR3 is 14 residues long. CDR3: CASSQRAVNTEAFF. In DNA, the CDR3 is TGTGCCAGCAGCCAAAGAGCGGTGAACACTGAAGCTTTCTTT. Full variable domain (missing parts from reference TRBV3-1 and TRBJ1-1): DTAVSQTPKYLVTQMGNDKSIKCEQNLGHDTMYWYKQDSKKFLKIMFSYNNKELIINETVPNRFSPKSPDKAHLNLHINSLELGDSAVYFCASSQRAVNTEAFFGQGTRLTVV.

The chain uses TRBV11-2 and TRBJ2-1; TRBD2 might be the D (6 bases). Germline-derived CDR1 and CDR2 are SGHAT and FQNNGV. Trimming pared 4 bases from V and 6 bases from J, leaving 16 bases between. The CDR3 length is 15 residues. The CDR3 nucleotides are TGTGCCAGCAGCTCCGGGACTCCGTTCAGCAATGAGCAGTTCTTC. This codes for CASSSGTPFSNEQFF.

This chain joins TRBV6-2 or TRBV6-3 and TRBJ2-7; 11 bases line up with TRBD2. Germline V gene sequence: CDR1 MNHEY, CDR2 SVGEGT. This CDR3 comprises 14 residues. With 6 bases clipped from V and 7 bases from J, the junction kept 8 bases outside the gene matches. CDR3 nucleotides: TGTGCCAGCAGACCACTAGCGGGAGTCCTTGAGCAGTACTTC. Its protein product is CASRPLAGVLEQYF.

The V gene is TRBV18, the J gene TRBJ2-1; D is perhaps TRBD2 (6 bases). Germline V gene data show CDR1 as KGHSH and CDR2 as LQKENI. V lost 3 bases, J lost 10 bases, and 25 bases lay in between. The length of the CDR3 is 17 residues. Written as DNA, the CDR3 is TGTGCCAGCTCACCTGAAGGGGCGGGAAGCCCATACTGGGAGCAGTTCTTC. This encodes CASSPEGAGSPYWEQFF.

The count of this clonotype is one. The chain links TRBV15 to TRBJ1-1; weak D call: TRBD1 (6 bases). V dropped 3 bases and J dropped 4 bases, with 12 bases sitting between them. The germline gives CDR1 LNHNV, CDR2 YYDKDF (reference sequence). This CDR3 has 14 residues. The CDR3 reads CATSRNRVGTEAFF. In DNA form, the CDR3 reads TGTGCCACCAGCAGGAACAGGGTGGGCACTGAAGCTTTCTTT. The whole variable domain, remainder taken from reference TRBV15 and TRBJ1-1, is DAMVIQNPRYQVTQFGKPVTLSCSQTLNHNVMYWYQQKSSQAPKLLFHYYDKDFNNEADTPDNFQSRRPNTSFCFLDIRSPGLGDTAMYLCATSRNRVGTEAFFGQGTRLTVV.

Comment on this clonotype: One end of the junction does not line up with germline, which may come from a read error. This chain connects TRBV6-2 or TRBV6-3 to TRBJ2-3, with 12 nucleotides matching TRBD2. Germline lookup yields CDR1 MNHEY and CDR2 SVGEGT. The length of the CDR3 is 19 residues. The CDR3 here is CASPNSRLAGVGVTGTQYF. The DNA of the CDR3 is TGTGCCAGCCCGAATAGCCGACTAGCGGGAGTCGGCGTCACAGGTACGCAGTATTTT.

This clonotype was observed a few times. J is TRBJ1-2 and V is TRBV18; 7 bases are a match to TRBD1. The CDR3 is 15 amino acids. J was trimmed by 7 bases and V by 1 base; bases with no gene match: 9. Germline CDR1 reads KGHSH; CDR2 reads LQKENI. The CDR3 is CASSPQGAHTGGYTF. In DNA, the CDR3 is TGTGCCAGCTCACCACAGGGGGCGCATACCGGTGGCTACACCTTC. The variable domain in full, with the rest retrieved from reference TRBV18 and TRBJ1-2, is NAGVMQNPRHLVRRRGQEARLRCSPMKGHSHVYWYRQLPEEGLKFMVYLQKENIIDESGMPKERFSAEFPKEGPSILRIQQVVRGDSAAYFCASSPQGAHTGGYTFGSGTRLTVV.

In this sample, this clonotype turned up a few times. The V and J genes are TRBV28 and TRBJ2-4, with a weak D call TRBD1 (6 bases). Germline V lookup: CDR1 MDHEN, CDR2 SYDVKM. The V end was cut by 5 bases, the J end by 7 bases, with 15 bases between. The CDR3 has 14 amino acids. Here the CDR3 reads CASSPGTKHNIQYF. In DNA form, the CDR3 reads TGTGCCAGCAGTCCCGGGACAAAACACAACATTCAGTACTTC. Filled out from reference TRBV28 and TRBJ2-4, the complete variable domain reads DVKVTQSSRYLVKRTGEKVFLECVQDMDHENMFWYRQDPGLGLRLIYFSYDVKMKEKGDIPEGYSVSREKKERFSLILESASTNQTSMYLCASSPGTKHNIQYFGAGTRLSVL.